This is a list of T cell receptor beta chains from one sample in a study of early T cells in non-severe SARS-CoV-2 infection. TCRdb re-called the 5' RACE reads through MiXCR, storing one row per CDR3 protein. The sample has 85,000 to 90,000 distinct CDR3 sequences, around 15% seen once. Sequencing was carried out using whole blood. These receptors all stem from an adult who was a healthcare worker with PCR-confirmed SARS-CoV-2 infection or an uninfected control (not recorded which). CDR3s include the opening cysteine and the closing phenylalanine or tryptophan. A D gene is named only where the DNA matches it firmly. Expanded clones get a size class; other rows say once, few or many, or leave the size out.

j_gene: TRBJ2-2; d_gene: TRBD2; v_gene: TRBV3-1; abundance: few; CDR3nt: TGTGCCAGCAGCCAAGACCGAGGAGCGGGAAACACCGGGGAGCTGTTTTTT; CDR3aa: CASSQDRGAGNTGELFF
j_gene: TRBJ1-2; d_gene: .; v_gene: TRBV6-1; abundance: few; CDR3nt: TGTGCCAGCAGTGATTTCCCGCGAAGCGAGCATCCCTACACCTTC; CDR3aa: CASSDFPRSEHPYTF
j_gene: TRBJ2-6; d_gene: .; v_gene: TRBV12-5; abundance: .; CDR3nt: TGTGCTAGTGGTTCCCCCGCGTTCTCTGGGGCCAACGTCCTGACTTTC; CDR3aa: CASGSPAFSGANVLTF
j_gene: TRBJ2-3; d_gene: TRBD1; v_gene: TRBV5-6; abundance: .; CDR3nt: TGTGCCAGCAGCCCAAAGACAGGGTACAACACAGATACGCAGTATTTT; CDR3aa: CASSPKTGYNTDTQYF
j_gene: TRBJ1-2; d_gene: TRBD1; v_gene: TRBV9; abundance: few; CDR3nt: TGTGCCAGCAGCGGGGACAGGGAGAATAATGGCTACACCTTC; CDR3aa: CASSGDRENNGYTF
j_gene: TRBJ2-1; d_gene: TRBD2; v_gene: TRBV7-2; abundance: few; CDR3nt: TGTGCCAGCAGCTCTATAGCGGGGGGGAAGCAGTTCTTC; CDR3aa: CASSSIAGGKQFF
j_gene: TRBJ1-1; d_gene: TRBD1; v_gene: TRBV7-2; abundance: few; CDR3nt: TGTGCCAGCAGCACGGACAGGCCTCCCCCTGAAGCTTTCTTT; CDR3aa: CASSTDRPPPEAFF
j_gene: TRBJ1-5; d_gene: .; v_gene: TRBV12-5; abundance: many; CDR3nt: TGTGCTAGTGAGGGGGTAAATCAGCCCCAGCATTTT; CDR3aa: CASEGVNQPQHF
j_gene: TRBJ2-1; d_gene: TRBD2; v_gene: TRBV4-2; abundance: many; CDR3nt: TGTGCCAGCAGCCTTTGGGCTAGCGGGGGCTATGAGCAGTTCTTC; CDR3aa: CASSLWASGGYEQFF
j_gene: TRBJ2-5; d_gene: TRBD1; v_gene: TRBV13; abundance: .; CDR3nt: TGTGCCAGCAGCGCCGGACAGGGGAAAGAGACCCAGTACTTC; CDR3aa: CASSAGQGKETQYF
j_gene: TRBJ2-3; d_gene: TRBD1; v_gene: TRBV7-2; abundance: .; CDR3nt: TGTGCCAGCAACACCGAGTACAGGGGATACACAGATACGCAGTATTTT; CDR3aa: CASNTEYRGYTDTQYF
j_gene: TRBJ2-2; d_gene: .; v_gene: TRBV5-1; abundance: few; CDR3nt: TGCGCCAGCAGCTTGATTCCGGGGCAGGGGCGCGACACCGGGGAGCTGTTTTTT; CDR3aa: CASSLIPGQGRDTGELFF
j_gene: TRBJ1-5; d_gene: .; v_gene: TRBV10-1; abundance: many; CDR3nt: TGCGCCAGCAGTGAGTCTCGGTTTTCCCCCCAGCATTTT; CDR3aa: CASSESRFSPQHF
j_gene: TRBJ2-1; d_gene: .; v_gene: TRBV18; abundance: .; CDR3nt: TGTGCCAGCAATACTAGGGACATTTACAATGAGCAGTTCTTC; CDR3aa: CASNTRDIYNEQFF
j_gene: TRBJ1-1; d_gene: .; v_gene: TRBV7-9; abundance: many; CDR3nt: TGTGCCAGCAGGGCCAACCTAGGTGCGAACACTGAAGCTTTCTTT; CDR3aa: CASRANLGANTEAFF
j_gene: TRBJ2-2; d_gene: TRBD2; v_gene: TRBV28; abundance: .; CDR3nt: TGTGCCAGCAGTTTACGGACTAGCGGGGTAACCGGGGAGCTGTTTTTT; CDR3aa: CASSLRTSGVTGELFF
j_gene: TRBJ2-5; d_gene: TRBD1; v_gene: TRBV27; abundance: once; CDR3nt: TGTGCCAGCAGTCCGGGACAGGGGGCAGAAACAGAGACCCAGTACTTC; CDR3aa: CASSPGQGAETETQYF